This TCR beta chain was captured by sequencing in a study of human T cells and chemical hapten exposure. Overall study results and limits: With DPC sensitization, TCRs exceeding 1 in 1000 frequency showed no change.

Within the library, unique molecular identifiers were attached to each individual cDNA molecule. Each CDR3 protein is one row after TCRdb ran MiXCR on the RACE reads. This table holds some 110,000 distinct CDR3 sequences, approximately 11% found once. The table lists this clonotype with a few counts. Its antigen is currently unknown. As for time point: patch test 3, about 24 weeks after DPC sensitization. This sample's treatment: therapeutic diphenylcyclopropenone sensitization with weekly scalp DPC. Blood collection happened ahead of applying each patch test. Researchers extracted total RNA from unfractionated whole blood. CDR3 length: 15 residues. Trimming stripped 8 bases from V and 3 bases from J, with 18 bases between. CDR1 MNHEY and CDR2 SVGEGT come from the germline V gene.

The V gene is TRBV6-2 or TRBV6-3, the J gene TRBJ2-3; a weak D match, TRBD1 (6 bases). Sequencing was performed on whole blood, taken in connection with sensitization to the hapten diphenylcyclopropenone (DPC). The TCR sequence derives from a woman between 45 and 65 years old with alopecia areata. Some clones in this sample may be carry-over from other donors' samples. CDR3 protein: CASGNGTPQTDTQYF. The CDR3 DNA sequence: TGTGCCAGCGGGAACGGGACACCCCAAACAGATACGCAGTATTTT.